This entry is about one T cell receptor beta chain. No antigen is known for it. The data were taken from a study of T cells in Graves' hyperthyroidism and ophthalmopathy. Study-wide points: Before onset, by a median of around 6.4 months, the model predicted ophthalmopathy. Most clonotypes expanded in the thyroid (above 0.001) were also present in blood.

Germline V gene data show CDR1 as SQVTM and CDR2 as ANQGSEA. The CDR3 is made up of 13 amino acids. Trimming cost V 4 bases and J 2 bases, with 11 bases left between them. RNA transcripts were the template for amplifying TCR beta CDR3 regions. An initial round of RT-PCR targeting the TCR CDR3 relied on the HTBI primer set. TCRdb independently ran MiXCR on the multiplex PCR reads; one entry per CDR3 protein. The table shows approximately 530,000 distinct CDR3 sequences, with 16% occurring only once. Material for sequencing was blood. This chain connects TRBV29-1 to TRBJ2-5, with D unclear. The sequence derives from a young woman with Graves' hyperthyroidism. The DNA of the CDR3 is TGCAGCGTTGGGTTGGTACAGCAAGAGACCCAGTACTTC. Encoded protein: CSVGLVQQETQYF.